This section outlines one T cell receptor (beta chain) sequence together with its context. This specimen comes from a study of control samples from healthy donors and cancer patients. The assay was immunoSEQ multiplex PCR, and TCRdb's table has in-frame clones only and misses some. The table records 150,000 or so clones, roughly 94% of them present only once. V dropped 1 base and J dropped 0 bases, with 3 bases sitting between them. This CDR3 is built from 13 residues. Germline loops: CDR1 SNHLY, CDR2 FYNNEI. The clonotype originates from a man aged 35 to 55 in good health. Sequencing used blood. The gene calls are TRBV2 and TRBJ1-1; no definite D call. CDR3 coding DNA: TGTGCCAGCAGTGAAGAGCTGAACACTGAAGCTTTCTTT. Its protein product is CASSEELNTEAFF.